This T cell receptor beta chain was retrieved from a study of response to subunit inactivated influenza vaccine. Notes on the study in general: Only a handful of new T cells, the authors suggested, are recruited with each seasonal influenza vaccination.

With V trimmed by 4 bases and J by 8 bases, 11 bases remained unmatched. From germline, CDR1 is KGHDR and CDR2 SFDVKD. The CDR3 loop spans 16 amino acids. This clonotype occurred a few times. Its antigen is currently unknown. TCRdb used MiXCR to reprocess the RT-PCR reads, holding one entry per CDR3 protein. This table holds some 850,000 distinct CDR3 sequences, about 18% found once. The TCR sequence derives from a man aged 50 to 59 who received an inactivated influenza vaccine. The source material was PBMCs from blood, sampled 4 to 6 days after vaccination. The rearrangement uses TRBV24-1 and TRBJ2-1; TRBD2 matches at 9 bases. DNA for the CDR3: TGTGCCACCAGTGACCCTTGGCGGGAGGGCCAAGATGAGCAGTTCTTC. Protein sequence: CATSDPWREGQDEQFF.